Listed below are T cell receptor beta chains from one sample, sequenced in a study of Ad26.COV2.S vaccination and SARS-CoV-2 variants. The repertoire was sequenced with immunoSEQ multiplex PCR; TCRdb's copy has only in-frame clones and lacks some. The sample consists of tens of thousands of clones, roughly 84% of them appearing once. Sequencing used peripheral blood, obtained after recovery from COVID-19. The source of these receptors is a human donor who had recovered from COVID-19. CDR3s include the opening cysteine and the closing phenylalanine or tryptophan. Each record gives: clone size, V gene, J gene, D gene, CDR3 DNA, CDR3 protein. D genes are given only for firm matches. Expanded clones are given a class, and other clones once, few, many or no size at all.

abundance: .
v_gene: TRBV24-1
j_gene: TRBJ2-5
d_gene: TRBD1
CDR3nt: TGTGCCACCAGCCCGCGACAGGGATTCCAAGAGACCCAGTACTTC
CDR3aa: CATSPRQGFQETQYF

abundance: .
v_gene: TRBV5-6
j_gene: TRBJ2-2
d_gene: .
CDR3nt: TGTGCCAGCAGCCAGGGAACCGGGGAGCTGTTTTTT
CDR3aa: CASSQGTGELFF

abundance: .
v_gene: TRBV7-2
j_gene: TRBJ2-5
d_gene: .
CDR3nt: TGTGCCAGCAGCTTACCCCCGAGACTAGAGACCCAGTACTTC
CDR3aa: CASSLPPRLETQYF

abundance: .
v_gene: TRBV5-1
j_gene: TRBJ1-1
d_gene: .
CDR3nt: TGCGCCAGCAGCTTGAGGGAAGGGAGGGGTACTGAAGCTTTCTTT
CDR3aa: CASSLREGRGTEAFF

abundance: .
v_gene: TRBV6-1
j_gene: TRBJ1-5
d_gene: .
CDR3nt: TGTGCCAGCAGTGAAGCGCTTCATTGGGCCGATAAGGGTTTGAGCAATCAGCCCCAGCATTTT
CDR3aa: CASSEALHWADKGLSNQPQHF

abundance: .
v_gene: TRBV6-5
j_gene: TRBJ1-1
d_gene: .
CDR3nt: TGTGCCAGCAGTTATCGAGGGGATTACACTGAAGCTTTCTTT
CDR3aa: CASSYRGDYTEAFF

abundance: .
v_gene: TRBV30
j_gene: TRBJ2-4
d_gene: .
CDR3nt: TGTGCCTGGAGTCCTTTTGCCAAAAACATTCAGTACTTC
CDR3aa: CAWSPFAKNIQYF

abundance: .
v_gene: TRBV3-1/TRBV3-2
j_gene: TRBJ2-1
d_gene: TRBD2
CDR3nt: TGTGCCAGCAGCGTTAGCGGGGGCCGCCGGGGCTACAATGAGCAGTTCTTC
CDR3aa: CASSVSGGRRGYNEQFF

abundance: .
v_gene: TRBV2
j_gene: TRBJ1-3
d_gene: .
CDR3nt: TGTGCCAGCAGTCGGACGGTCTCTGGAAACACCATATATTTT
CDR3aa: CASSRTVSGNTIYF

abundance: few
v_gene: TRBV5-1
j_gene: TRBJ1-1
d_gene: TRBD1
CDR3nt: TGCGCCTCATGGACAGGGAGGGGGAACACTGAAGCTTTCTTT
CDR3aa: CASWTGRGNTEAFF

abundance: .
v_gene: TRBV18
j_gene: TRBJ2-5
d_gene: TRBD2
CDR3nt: TGTGCCAGCTCACCACTGGGACTAGCGGGCCGATCCGAGACCCAGTACTTC
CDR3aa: CASSPLGLAGRSETQYF

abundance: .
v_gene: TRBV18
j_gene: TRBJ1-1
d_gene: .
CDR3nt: TGTGCCAGCTCACCACAGCCAGAGGGTGAAGCTTTCTTT
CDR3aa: CASSPQPEGEAFF

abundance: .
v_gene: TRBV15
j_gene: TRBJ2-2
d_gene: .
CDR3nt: TGTGCCACCAGCAGAGTTCTAGCAATCGGGGAGCTGTTTTTT
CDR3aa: CATSRVLAIGELFF

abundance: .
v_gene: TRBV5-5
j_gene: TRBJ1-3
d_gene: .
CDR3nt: TGTGCCAGCAGCGGCCTAGGGGGAAACACCATATATTTT
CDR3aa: CASSGLGGNTIYF

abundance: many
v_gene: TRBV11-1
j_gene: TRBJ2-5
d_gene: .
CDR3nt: TGTGCCAGCAGCCCCTTCCAGGAGCAAGAGACCCAGTACTTC
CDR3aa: CASSPFQEQETQYF

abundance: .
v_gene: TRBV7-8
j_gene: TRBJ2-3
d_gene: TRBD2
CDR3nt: TGTGCCAGCAGCCCTAGTGGGACTAGCGGGGATAGCACAGATACGCAGTATTTT
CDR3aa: CASSPSGTSGDSTDTQYF

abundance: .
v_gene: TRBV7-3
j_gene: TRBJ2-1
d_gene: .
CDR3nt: TGTGCCAGCAGCTTAGGGTCCTACAATGAGCAGTTCTTC
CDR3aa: CASSLGSYNEQFF

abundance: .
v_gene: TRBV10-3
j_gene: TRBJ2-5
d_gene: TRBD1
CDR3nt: TGTGCCATCAGTTTCGGGACAGGACAAGAGACCCAGTACTTC
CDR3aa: CAISFGTGQETQYF